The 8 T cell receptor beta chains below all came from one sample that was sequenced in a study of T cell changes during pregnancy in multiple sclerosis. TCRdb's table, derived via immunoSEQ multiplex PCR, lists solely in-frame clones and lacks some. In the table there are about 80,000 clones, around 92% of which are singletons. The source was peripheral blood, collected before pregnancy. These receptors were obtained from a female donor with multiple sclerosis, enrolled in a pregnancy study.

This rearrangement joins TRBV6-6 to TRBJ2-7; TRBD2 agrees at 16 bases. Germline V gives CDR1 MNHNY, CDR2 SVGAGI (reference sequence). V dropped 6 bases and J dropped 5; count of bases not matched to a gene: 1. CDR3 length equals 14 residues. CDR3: CASRGLAGGDEQYF. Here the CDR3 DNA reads TGTGCCAGCAGGGGACTAGCGGGAGGGGACGAGCAGTACTTC.

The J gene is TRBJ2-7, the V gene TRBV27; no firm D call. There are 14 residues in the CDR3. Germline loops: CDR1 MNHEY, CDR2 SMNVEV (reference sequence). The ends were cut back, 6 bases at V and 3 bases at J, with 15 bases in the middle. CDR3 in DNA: TGTGCCAGCAGCCCGACACCATCCCTCTACGAGCAGTACTTC. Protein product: CASSPTPSLYEQYF.

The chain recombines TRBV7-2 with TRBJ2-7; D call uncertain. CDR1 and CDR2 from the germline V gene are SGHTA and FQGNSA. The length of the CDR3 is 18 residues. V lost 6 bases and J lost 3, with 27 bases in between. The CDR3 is CASSFPRKKAARNYEQYF. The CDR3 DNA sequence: TGTGCCAGCAGTTTTCCTAGAAAAAAGGCGGCTAGGAACTACGAGCAGTACTTC.

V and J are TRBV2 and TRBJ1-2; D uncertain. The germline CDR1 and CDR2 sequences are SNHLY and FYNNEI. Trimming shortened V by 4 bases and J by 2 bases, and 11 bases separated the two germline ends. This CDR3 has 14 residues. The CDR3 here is CASSAAGQNYGYTF. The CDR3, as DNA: TGTGCCAGCAGTGCGGCGGGCCAAAACTATGGCTACACCTTC.

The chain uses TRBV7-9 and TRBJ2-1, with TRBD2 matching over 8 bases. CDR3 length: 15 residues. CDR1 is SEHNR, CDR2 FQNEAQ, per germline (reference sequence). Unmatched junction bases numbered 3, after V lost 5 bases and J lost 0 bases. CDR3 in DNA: TGTGCCAGCAGCCGCGGGGGGAGCTCCTACAATGAGCAGTTCTTC. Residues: CASSRGGSSYNEQFF.

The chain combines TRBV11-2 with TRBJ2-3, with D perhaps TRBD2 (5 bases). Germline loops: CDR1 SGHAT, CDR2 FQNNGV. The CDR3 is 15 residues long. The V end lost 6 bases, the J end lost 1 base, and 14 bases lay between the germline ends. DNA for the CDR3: TGTGCCAGCAGTCCTTCGGGGATAGGCACAGATACGCAGTATTTT. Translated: CASSPSGIGTDTQYF.

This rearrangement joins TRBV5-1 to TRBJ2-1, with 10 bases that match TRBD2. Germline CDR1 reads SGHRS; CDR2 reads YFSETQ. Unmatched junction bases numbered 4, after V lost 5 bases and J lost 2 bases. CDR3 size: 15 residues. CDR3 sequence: CASRLGTSAYNEQFF. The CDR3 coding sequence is TGCGCCAGCAGGTTAGGGACTAGCGCCTACAATGAGCAGTTCTTC.

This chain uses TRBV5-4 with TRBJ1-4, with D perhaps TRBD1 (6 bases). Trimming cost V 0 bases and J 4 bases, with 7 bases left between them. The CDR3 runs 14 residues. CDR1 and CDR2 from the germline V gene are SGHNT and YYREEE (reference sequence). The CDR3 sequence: CASSLGQVNEKLFF. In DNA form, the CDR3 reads TGTGCCAGCAGCTTGGGACAGGTTAATGAAAAACTGTTTTTT.